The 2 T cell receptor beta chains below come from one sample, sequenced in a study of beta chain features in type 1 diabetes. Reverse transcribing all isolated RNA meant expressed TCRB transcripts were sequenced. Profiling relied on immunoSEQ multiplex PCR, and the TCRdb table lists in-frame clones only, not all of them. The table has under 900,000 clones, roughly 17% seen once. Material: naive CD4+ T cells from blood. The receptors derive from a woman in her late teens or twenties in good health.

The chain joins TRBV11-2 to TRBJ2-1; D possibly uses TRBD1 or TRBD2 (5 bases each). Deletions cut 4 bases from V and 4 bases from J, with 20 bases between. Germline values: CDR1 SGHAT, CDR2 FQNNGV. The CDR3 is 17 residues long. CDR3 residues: CASSYIGVGTSYNEQFF. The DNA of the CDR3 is TGTGCCAGCAGCTATATTGGGGTCGGGACGAGTTACAATGAGCAGTTCTTC.

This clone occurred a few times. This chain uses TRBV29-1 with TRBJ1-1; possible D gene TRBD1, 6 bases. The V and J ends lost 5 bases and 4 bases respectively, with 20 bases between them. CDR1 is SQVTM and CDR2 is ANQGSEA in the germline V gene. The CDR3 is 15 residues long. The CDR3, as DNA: TGCAGCGTTCGGGCAGGACTGGGGGGGCCCACTGAAGCTTTCTTT. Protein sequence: CSVRAGLGGPTEAFF.